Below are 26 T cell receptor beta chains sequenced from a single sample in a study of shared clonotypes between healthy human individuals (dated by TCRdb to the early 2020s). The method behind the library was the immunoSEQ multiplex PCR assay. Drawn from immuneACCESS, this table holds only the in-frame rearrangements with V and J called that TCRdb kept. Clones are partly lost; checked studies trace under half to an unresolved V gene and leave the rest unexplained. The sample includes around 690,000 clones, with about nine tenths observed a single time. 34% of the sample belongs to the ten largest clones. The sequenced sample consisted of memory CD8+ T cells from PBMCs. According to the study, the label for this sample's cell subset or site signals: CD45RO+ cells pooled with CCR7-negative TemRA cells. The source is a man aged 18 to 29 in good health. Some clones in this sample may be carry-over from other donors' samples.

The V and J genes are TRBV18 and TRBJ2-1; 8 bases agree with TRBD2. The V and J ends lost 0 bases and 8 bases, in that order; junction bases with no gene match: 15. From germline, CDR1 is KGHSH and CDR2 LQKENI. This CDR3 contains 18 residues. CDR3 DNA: TGTGCCAGCTCACCACCGGCCCTTCCGGGACTAGTTGACGATGAGCAGTTCTTC. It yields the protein CASSPPALPGLVDDEQFF. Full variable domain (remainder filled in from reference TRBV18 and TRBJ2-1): NAGVMQNPRHLVRRRGQEARLRCSPMKGHSHVYWYRQLPEEGLKFMVYLQKENIIDESGMPKERFSAEFPKEGPSILRIQQVVRGDSAAYFCASSPPALPGLVDDEQFFGPGTRLTVL.

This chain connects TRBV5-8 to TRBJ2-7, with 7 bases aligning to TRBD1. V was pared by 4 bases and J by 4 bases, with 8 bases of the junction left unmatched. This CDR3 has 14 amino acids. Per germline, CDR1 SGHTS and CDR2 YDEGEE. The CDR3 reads CASSPGTAGYEQYF. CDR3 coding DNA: TGTGCCAGCAGCCCCGGGACAGCAGGTTACGAGCAGTACTTC.

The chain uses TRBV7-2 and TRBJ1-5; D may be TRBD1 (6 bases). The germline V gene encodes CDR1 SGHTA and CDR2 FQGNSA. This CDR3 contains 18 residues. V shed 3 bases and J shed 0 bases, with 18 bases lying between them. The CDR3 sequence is CASSLDWTAPYSNQPQHF. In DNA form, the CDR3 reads TGTGCCAGCAGCTTGGACTGGACAGCCCCTTATAGCAATCAGCCCCAGCATTTT.

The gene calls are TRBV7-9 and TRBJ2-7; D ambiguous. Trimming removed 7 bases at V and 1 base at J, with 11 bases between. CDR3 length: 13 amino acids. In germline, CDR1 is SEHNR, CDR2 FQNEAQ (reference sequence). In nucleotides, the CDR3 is TGTGCCAGCACCCAGCCTGGTTCCTACGAGCAGTACTTC. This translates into CASTQPGSYEQYF.

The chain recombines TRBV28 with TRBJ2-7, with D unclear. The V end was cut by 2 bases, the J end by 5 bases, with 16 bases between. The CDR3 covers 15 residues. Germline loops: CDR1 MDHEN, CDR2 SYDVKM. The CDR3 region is CASSLAGNRRNEQYF. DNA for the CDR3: TGTGCCAGCAGTTTAGCAGGCAACCGGCGGAACGAGCAGTACTTC.

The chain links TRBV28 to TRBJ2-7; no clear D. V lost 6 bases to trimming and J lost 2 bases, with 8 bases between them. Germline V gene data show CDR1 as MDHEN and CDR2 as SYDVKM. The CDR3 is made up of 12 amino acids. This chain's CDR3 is CASSGPAYEQYF. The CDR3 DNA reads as TGTGCCAGCAGCGGTCCCGCCTACGAGCAGTACTTC.

In DNA form, the CDR3 reads TGCGCCAGCAGCTTGGTGCCGGACATGCGGGGATACAATGAGCAGTTCTTC. Amino acids: CASSLVPDMRGYNEQFF. The chain carries TRBV5-1 and TRBJ2-1, with a weak D call TRBD2 (6 bases). In germline, CDR1 is SGHRS, CDR2 YFSETQ. This CDR3 spans 17 amino acids. Trimming cost V 0 bases and J 4 bases, with 17 bases left between them.

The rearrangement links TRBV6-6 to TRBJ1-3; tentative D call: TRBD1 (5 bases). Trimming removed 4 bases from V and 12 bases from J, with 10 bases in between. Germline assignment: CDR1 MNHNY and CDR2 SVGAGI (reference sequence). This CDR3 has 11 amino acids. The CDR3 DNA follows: TGTGCCAGCAGTTGGGACGGGAACATATATTTT. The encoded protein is CASSWDGNIYF.

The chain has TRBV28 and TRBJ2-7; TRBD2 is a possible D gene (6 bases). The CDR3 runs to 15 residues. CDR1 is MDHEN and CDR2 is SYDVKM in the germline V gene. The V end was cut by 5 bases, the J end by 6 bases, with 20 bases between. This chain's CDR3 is CASSTPRGRRAEQYF. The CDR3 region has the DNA TGTGCCAGCAGTACCCCTCGGGGCAGGAGGGCCGAGCAGTACTTC.

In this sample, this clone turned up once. CDR3 region: CASSYLGSYEQYF. The CDR3 DNA reads as TGTGCCAGCAGTTACCTTGGCTCCTACGAGCAGTACTTC. V is TRBV6-6 and J is TRBJ2-7, with unresolved D. Germline V gene lookup returns CDR1 MNHNY and CDR2 SVGAGI (reference sequence). Trimming removed 2 bases from V and 0 bases from J, with 5 bases in between. The CDR3 is 13 amino acids.

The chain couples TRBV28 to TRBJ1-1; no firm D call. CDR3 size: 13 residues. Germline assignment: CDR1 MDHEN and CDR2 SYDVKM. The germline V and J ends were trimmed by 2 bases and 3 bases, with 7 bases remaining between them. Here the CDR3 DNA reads TGTGCCAGCAGTTTAGGCCCGGACACTGAAGCTTTCTTT. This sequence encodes CASSLGPDTEAFF.

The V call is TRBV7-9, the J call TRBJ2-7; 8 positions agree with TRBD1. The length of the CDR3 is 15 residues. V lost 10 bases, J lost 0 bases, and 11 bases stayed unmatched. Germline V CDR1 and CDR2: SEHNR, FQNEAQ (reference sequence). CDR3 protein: CATLPGTGLSYEQYF. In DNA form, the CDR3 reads TGTGCCACACTTCCCGGGACAGGCCTCTCCTACGAGCAGTACTTC.

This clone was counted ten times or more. The CDR3, as DNA: TGTGCCAGCAGCGCCGGGGGACCAGGGGCTGGAAACACCATATATTTT. Amino acid sequence: CASSAGGPGAGNTIYF. The chain is built from TRBV7-8 and TRBJ1-3; a possible D gene is TRBD1 (6 bases). The CDR3 is made up of 16 amino acids. The germline V gene encodes CDR1 SGHVS and CDR2 FQNEAQ. The V gene lost 5 bases and the J gene lost 2 bases, with 16 bases spanning the gap.

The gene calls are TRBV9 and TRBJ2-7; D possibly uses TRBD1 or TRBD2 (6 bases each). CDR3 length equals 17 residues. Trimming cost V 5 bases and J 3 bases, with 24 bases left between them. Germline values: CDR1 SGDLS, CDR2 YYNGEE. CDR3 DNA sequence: TGTGCCAGCAGTCCGAATCTCGGGGGCCCCCGATACTACGAGCAGTACTTC. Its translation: CASSPNLGGPRYYEQYF.

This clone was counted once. The CDR3 spells CAWSIGAGYYEQYF. The CDR3 nucleotides read TGTGCCTGGAGTATAGGAGCCGGCTACTACGAGCAGTACTTC. This chain joins TRBV30 and TRBJ2-7, with unresolved D. CDR1 and CDR2 from the germline V gene are GTSNPN and SVGIG (reference sequence). The CDR3 contains 14 residues. Trimming shortened V by 2 bases and J by 3 bases, and 14 bases separated the two germline ends.

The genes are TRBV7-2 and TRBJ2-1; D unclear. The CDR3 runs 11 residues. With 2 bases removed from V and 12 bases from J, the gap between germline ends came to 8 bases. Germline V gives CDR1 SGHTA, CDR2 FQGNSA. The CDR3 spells CASSLRASQFF. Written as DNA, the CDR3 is TGTGCCAGCAGCTTAAGGGCTTCGCAGTTCTTC.

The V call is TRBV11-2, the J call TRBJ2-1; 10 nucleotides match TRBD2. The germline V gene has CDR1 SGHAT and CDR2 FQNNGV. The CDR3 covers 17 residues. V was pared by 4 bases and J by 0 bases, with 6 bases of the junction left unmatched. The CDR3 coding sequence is TGTGCCAGCAGCTCGCAGCGGGAGGGGAGCTCCTACAATGAGCAGTTCTTC. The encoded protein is CASSSQREGSSYNEQFF. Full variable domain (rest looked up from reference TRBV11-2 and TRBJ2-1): EAGVAQSPRYKIIEKRQSVAFWCNPISGHATLYWYQQILGQGPKLLIQFQNNGVVDDSQLPKDRFSAERLKGVDSTLKIQPAKLEDSAVYLCASSSQREGSSYNEQFFGPGTRLTVL.

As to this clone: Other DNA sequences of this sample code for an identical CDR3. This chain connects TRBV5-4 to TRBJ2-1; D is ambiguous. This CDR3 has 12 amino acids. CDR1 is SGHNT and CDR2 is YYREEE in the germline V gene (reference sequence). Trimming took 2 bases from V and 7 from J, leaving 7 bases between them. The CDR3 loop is CASSFGDNEQFF. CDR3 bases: TGTGCCAGCAGCTTTGGGGATAATGAGCAGTTCTTC.

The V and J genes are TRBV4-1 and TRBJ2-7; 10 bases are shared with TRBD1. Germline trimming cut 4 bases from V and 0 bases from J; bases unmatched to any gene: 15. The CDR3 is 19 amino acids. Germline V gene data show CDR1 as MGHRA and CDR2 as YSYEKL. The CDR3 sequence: CASSRLMGQGSMSSYEQYF. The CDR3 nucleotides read TGCGCCAGCAGCCGACTCATGGGACAGGGGTCCATGAGCTCCTACGAGCAGTACTTC.

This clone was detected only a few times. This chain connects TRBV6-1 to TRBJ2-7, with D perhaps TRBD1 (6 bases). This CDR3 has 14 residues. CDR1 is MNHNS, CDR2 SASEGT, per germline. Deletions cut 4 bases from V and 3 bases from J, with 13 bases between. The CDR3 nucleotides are TGTGCCAGCAGTGGTCTGGGGGCAGTCTACGAGCAGTACTTC. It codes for CASSGLGAVYEQYF.

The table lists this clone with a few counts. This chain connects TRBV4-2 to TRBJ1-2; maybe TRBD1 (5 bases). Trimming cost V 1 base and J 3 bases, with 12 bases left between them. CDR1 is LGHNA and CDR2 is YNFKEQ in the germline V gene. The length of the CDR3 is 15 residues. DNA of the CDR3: TGTGCCAGCAGCCAAGCAGGGTCCCCCTACTATGGCTACACCTTC. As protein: CASSQAGSPYYGYTF.

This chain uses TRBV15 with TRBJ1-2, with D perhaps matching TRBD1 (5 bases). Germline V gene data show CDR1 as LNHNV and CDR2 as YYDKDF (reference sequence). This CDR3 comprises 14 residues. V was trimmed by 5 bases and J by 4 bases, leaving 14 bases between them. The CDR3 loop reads CATSPGPNTYGYTF. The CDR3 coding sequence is TGTGCCACCAGCCCGGGACCTAATACCTATGGCTACACCTTC.

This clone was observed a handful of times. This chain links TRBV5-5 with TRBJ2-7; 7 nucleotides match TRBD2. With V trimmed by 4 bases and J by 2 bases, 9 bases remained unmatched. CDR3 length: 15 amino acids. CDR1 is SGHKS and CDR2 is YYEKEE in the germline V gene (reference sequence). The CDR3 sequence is CASSPRGRMAYEQYF. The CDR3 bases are TGTGCCAGCAGCCCCCGCGGGAGAATGGCCTACGAGCAGTACTTC.

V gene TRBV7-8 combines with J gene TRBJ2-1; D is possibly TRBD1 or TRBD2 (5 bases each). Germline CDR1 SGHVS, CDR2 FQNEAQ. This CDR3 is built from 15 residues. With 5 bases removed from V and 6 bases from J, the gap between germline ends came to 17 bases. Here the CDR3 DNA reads TGTGCCAGCAGCCCCCTGGGACCAGAGAGCAATGAGCAGTTCTTC. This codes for CASSPLGPESNEQFF.

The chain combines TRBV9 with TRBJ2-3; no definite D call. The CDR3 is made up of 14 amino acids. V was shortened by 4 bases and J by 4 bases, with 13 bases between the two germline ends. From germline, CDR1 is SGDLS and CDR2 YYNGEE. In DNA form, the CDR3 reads TGTGCCAGCAGCCCCGGTTGGGTGGCAGATACGCAGTATTTT. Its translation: CASSPGWVADTQYF.

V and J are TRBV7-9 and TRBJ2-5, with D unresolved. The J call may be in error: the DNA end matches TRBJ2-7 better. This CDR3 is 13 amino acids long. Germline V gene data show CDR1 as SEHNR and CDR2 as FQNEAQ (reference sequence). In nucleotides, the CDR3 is TGTGCCAGCAGCTTAGTGTCTGTCTACGAGCAGTACTTC. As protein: CASSLVSVYEQYF.